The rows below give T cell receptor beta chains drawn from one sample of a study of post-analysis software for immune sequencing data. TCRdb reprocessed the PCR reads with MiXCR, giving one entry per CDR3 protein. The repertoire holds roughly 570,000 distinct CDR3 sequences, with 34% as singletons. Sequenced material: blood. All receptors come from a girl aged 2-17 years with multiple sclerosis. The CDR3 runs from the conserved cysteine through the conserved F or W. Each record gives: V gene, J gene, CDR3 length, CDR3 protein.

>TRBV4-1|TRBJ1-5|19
CASSQDFGQGGWGNQPQHF
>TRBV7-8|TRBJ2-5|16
CASSLRRGPRQETQYF
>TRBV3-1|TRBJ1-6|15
CASSLKTGGHSPLHF
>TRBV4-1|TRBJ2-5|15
CASSQGWGPQETQYF
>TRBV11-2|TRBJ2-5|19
CASSLKGLAGGPRGETQYF
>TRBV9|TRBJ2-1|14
CASSVSEGIHEQFF
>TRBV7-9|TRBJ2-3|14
CASSPGTALGTQYF
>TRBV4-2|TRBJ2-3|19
CASSQDPTSGGGVADTQYF
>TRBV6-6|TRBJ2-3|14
CASSDQSRTDTQYF
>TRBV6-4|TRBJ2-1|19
CASSDSPLGLAGGPNEQFF
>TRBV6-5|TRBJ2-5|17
CASSWGGRAGGPETQYF
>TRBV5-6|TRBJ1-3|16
CASSLLAGEIGNTIYF
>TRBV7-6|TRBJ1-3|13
CASSLDRGNTIYF
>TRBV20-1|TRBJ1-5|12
CSVNRGQVPQHF
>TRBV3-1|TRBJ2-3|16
CASSQLARRSTDTQYF
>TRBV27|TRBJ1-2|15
CASSLGTTPLYGYTF
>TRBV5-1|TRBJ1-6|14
CASSTGTGRSPLHF
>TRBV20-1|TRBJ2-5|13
CSASGRGRETQYF
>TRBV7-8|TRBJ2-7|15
CASSFGQGAEYEQYF
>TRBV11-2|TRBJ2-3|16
CASSLRLAGAQDTQYF
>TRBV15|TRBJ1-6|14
CATSRSSSTSPLHF
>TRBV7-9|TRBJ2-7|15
CASSIHREAIYEQYF
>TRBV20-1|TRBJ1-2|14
CSASRTGDVYGYTF
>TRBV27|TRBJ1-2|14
CASSSTGTIYGYTF
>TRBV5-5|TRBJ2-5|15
CASSLLTPGQETQYF
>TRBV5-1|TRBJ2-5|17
CASSPYLAGKYQETQYF
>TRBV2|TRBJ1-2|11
CASSGRGGYTF
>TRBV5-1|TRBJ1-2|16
CASSLARNRGNYGYTF
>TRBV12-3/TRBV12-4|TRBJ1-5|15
CASSWTGNGNQPQHF
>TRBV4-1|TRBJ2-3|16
CASSQATGMFTDTQYF
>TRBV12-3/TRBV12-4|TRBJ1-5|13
CASRGPVSQPQHF
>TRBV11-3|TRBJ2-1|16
CASSLTRWSLPDEQFF
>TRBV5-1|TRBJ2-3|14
CASSTAGLSDTQYF
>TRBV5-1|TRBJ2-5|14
CASSSSGYQETQYF
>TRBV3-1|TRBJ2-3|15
CASSQELAGGLTQYF
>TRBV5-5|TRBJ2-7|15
CASSLDDVRTYEQYF
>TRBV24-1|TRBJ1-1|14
CATSDGRPGNEGFF
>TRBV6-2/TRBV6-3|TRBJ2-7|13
CASNRDSLYEQYF
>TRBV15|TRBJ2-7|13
CATSRDPTYEQYF
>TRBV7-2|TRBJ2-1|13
CASSLDSTWEQFF